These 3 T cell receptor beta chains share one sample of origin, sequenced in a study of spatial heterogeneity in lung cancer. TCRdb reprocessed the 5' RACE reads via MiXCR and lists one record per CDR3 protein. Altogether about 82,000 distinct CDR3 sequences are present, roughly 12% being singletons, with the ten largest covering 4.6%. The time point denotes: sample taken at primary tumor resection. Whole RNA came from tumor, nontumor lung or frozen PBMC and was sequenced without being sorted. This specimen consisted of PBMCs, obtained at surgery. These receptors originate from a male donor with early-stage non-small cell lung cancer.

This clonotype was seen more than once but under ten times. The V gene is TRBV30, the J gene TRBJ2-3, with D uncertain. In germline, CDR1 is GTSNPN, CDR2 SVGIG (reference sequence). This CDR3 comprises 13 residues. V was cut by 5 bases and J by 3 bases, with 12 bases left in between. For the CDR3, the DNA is TGTGCCTGGGAGGCCTCCGGAACAGATACGCAGTATTTT. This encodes CAWEASGTDTQYF. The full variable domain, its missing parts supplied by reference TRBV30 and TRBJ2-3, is SQTIHQWPATLVQPVGSPLSLECTVEGTSNPNLYWYRQAAGRGLQLLFYSVGIGQISSEVPQNLSASRPQDRQFILSSKKLLLSDSGFYLCAWEASGTDTQYFGPGTRLTVL.

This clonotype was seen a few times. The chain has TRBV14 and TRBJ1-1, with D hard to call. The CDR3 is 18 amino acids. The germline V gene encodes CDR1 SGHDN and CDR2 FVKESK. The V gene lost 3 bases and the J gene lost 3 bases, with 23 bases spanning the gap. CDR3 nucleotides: TGTGCCAGCAGCCACCCAGCAGGCCGGAGTCTTAGGGACACTGAAGCTTTCTTT. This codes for CASSHPAGRSLRDTEAFF.

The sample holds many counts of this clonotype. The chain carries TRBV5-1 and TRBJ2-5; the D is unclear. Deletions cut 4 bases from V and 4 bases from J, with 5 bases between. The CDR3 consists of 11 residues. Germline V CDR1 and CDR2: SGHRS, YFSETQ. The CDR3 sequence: CASSPGETQYF. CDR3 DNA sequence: TGCGCCAGCAGCCCCGGAGAGACCCAGTACTTC.